This T cell receptor (beta chain) comes out of a study of blood T cell repertoires in COVID-19. Study information: The cDNA or gDNA used as material had been derived from T cells, B-cell-depleted T cells, or PBMCs.

The authors' processing: Reference gene primers were amplified, and this amplification served to estimate nucleated cell counts. Produced via immunoSEQ multiplex PCR; TCRdb's table is partial and in-frame only. V and J calls and clone size come straight from that table; D and trimming were deduced from the DNA. The sample holds 80,000 to 100,000 clones; 75% to 85% are singletons and the top ten take around 24%. Deletions cut 5 bases from V and 2 bases from J, with 13 bases between. Germline V gene lookup returns CDR1 MDHEN and CDR2 SYDVKM. The CDR3 has 15 amino acids. The chain employs TRBV28 and TRBJ1-5, with D maybe TRBD1 (5 bases). The sample comprised peripheral blood. The source of this sequence is a man between 65 and 85 years old with acute or convalescent COVID-19. CDR3 in DNA: TGTGCCAGCAGTCCTGATACAGGCCGCAATCAGCCCCAGCATTTT. Protein: CASSPDTGRNQPQHF.